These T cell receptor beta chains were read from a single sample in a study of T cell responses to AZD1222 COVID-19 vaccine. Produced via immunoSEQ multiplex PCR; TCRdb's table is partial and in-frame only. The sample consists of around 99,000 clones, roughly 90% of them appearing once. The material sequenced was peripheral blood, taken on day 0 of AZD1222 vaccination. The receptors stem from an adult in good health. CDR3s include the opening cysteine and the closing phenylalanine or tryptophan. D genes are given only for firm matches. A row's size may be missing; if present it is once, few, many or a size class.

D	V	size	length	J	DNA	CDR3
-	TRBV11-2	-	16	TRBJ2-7	TGTGCCAGCAGCTTAGTAACCCGGCCGGGGGGCGGCGAGCAGTACTTC	CASSLVTRPGGGEQYF
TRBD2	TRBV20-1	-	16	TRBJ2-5	TGCAGTGCTAGTTTGACTAGTATGCGGGAGAGGGAGACCCAGTACTTC	CSASLTSMRERETQYF
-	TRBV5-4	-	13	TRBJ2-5	TGTGCCAGCAGCTTGGAACAGGTTGGGACCCAGTACTTC	CASSLEQVGTQYF
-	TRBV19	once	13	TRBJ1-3	TGTGCCAGTATGGTGGGGGCCGGAAACACCATATATTTT	CASMVGAGNTIYF
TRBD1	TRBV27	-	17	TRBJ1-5	TGTGCCAGCAGATACAAATCCGGGACAGGAAAGGATCAGCCCCAGCATTTT	CASRYKSGTGKDQPQHF
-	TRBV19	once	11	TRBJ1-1	TGTGCCAGTAGTATTAACACTGAAGCTTTCTTT	CASSINTEAFF
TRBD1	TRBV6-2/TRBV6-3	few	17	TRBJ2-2	TGTGCCAGCAGTTGGCCCGGGACAGGGCCGAACACCGGGGAGCTGTTTTTT	CASSWPGTGPNTGELFF
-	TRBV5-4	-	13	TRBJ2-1	TGTGCCAGCAGCTTGGGGGCTGCGGGTGAGCAGTTCTTC	CASSLGAAGEQFF
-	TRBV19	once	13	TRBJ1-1	TGTGCCAGTAGTATAACAGGGAGTACTGAAGCTTTCTTT	CASSITGSTEAFF
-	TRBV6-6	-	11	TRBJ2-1	TGTGCCAGCAGTTACTCGGATGAGCAGTTCTTC	CASSYSDEQFF
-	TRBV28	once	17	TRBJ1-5	TGTGCCAGCAGTCTTGGCGACGGAAGGGATTGGAGTTCGCCCCAGCATTTT	CASSLGDGRDWSSPQHF
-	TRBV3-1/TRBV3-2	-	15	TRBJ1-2	TGTGCCAGCAGCCAAGCCAAGGCCGTTAACTATGGCTACACCTTC	CASSQAKAVNYGYTF
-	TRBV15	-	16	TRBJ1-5	TGTGCCACCAGCAGAGAATTTGGGGTGGGCAATCAGCCCCAGCATTTT	CATSREFGVGNQPQHF
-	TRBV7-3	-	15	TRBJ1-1	TGTGCCAGCAGCTTATATGGGGGTGGGAGCACTGAAGCTTTCTTT	CASSLYGGGSTEAFF
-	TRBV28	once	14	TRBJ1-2	TGTGCCAGCAGTTCGGCAGGACACCCTAATGGCTACACCTTC	CASSSAGHPNGYTF
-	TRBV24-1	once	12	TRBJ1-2	TGTGCCACCAGTGACCGGGGCTATGGCTACACCTTC	CATSDRGYGYTF
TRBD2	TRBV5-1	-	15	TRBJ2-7	TGCGCCAGCAGCTTGGGGAGCGGGAGTAGTTACGAGCAGTACTTC	CASSLGSGSSYEQYF
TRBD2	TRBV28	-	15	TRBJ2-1	TGTGCCAGCAGTTTTCCGGGACTACCTTACAATGAGCAGTTCTTC	CASSFPGLPYNEQFF
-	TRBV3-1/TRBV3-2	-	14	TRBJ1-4	TGTGCCAGCAGCCAACCGGGGGCGGGAGAAAAACTGTTTTTT	CASSQPGAGEKLFF
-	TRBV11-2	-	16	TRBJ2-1	TGTGCCAGCAGCTTACGGGGGACCCGAGGATACAATGAGCAGTTCTTC	CASSLRGTRGYNEQFF
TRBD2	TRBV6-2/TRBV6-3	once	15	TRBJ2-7	TGTGCCAGCAGTTACTCGCCTAGCGGGAGCTACGAGCAGTACTTC	CASSYSPSGSYEQYF
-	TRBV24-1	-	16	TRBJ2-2	TGTGCCACCAGTGATTTTACTAGTCCCTTCTCCGGGGAGCTGTTTTTT	CATSDFTSPFSGELFF
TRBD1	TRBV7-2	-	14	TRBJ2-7	TGTGCCAGCAGCTTAATAACAGGGGTCTACGAGCAGTACTTC	CASSLITGVYEQYF
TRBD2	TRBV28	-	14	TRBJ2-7	TGTGCCAGCAGAAGGGGGACTAGACTCTACGAGCAGTACTTC	CASRRGTRLYEQYF
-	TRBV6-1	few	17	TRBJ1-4	TGTGCCAGCAGTGAAGTGCGCAGGGCAGGGCTGAATGAAAAACTGTTTTTT	CASSEVRRAGLNEKLFF
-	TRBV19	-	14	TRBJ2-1	TGTGCCAGTAGCCCGGGACGGAGCTACAATGAGCAGTTCTTC	CASSPGRSYNEQFF
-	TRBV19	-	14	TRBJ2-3	TGTGCCAGTAGGGACCAACTGAGCACAGATACGCAGTATTTT	CASRDQLSTDTQYF
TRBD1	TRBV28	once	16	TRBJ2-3	TGTGCCAGCAGCTCGGGGGACAGGGCTAGCACAGATACGCAGTATTTT	CASSSGDRASTDTQYF
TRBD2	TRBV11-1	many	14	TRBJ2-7	TGTGCCAGCAGCGCCCGGACTAGTTTGGCCGAGCAGTACTTC	CASSARTSLAEQYF
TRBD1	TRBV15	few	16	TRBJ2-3	TGTGCCACCAGCAGAGCAATAGGACAGGGGCAAGATACGCAGTATTTT	CATSRAIGQGQDTQYF
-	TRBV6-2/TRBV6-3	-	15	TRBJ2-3	TGTGCCAGCAGTTGGGGGTCAGACCTCACAGATACGCAGTATTTT	CASSWGSDLTDTQYF
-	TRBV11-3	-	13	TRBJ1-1	TGTGCCAGCAGCAGTAGTCGGGACACTGAAGCTTTCTTT	CASSSSRDTEAFF
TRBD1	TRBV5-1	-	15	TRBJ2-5	TGCGCCAGCAGCTCCCAGGGACAGGGGTTGATGACCCAGTACTTC	CASSSQGQGLMTQYF
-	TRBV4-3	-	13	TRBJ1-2	TGCGCCAGCAGCCAAGATCTCGGGGCTGGCTACACCTTC	CASSQDLGAGYTF
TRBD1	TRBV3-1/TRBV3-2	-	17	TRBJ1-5	TGTGCCAGCAGCCAAGATCTCGGGACAGGGATCAATCAGCCCCAGCATTTT	CASSQDLGTGINQPQHF
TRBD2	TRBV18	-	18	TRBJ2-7	TGTGCCAGCTCACCGGGACTAGCGGGAGCGTCCACTACGGGGGAGCAGTACTTC	CASSPGLAGASTTGEQYF
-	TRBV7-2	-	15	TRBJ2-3	TGTGCCAGCAGCCCGGCGGGCTTCCCCACAGATACGCAGTATTTT	CASSPAGFPTDTQYF
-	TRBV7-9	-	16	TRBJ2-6	TGTGCCAGCAGCTTAGGCCCAGCCTCTGGGGCCAACGTCCTGACTTTC	CASSLGPASGANVLTF
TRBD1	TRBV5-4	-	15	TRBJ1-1	TGTGCCAGCAGCCAACTGACAGGGCTTGGCACTGAAGCTTTCTTT	CASSQLTGLGTEAFF
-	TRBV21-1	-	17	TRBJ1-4	TGTGCCAGCAGCAAATGCCACCGGGACAGGGACAATGAAAAACTGTTTTTT	CASSKCHRDRDNEKLFF
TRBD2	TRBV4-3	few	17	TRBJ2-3	TGCGCCAGCAGCCATCAACTAGCGGGAGGGAGCACAGATACGCAGTATTTT	CASSHQLAGGSTDTQYF
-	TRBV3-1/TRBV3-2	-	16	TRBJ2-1	TGTGCCAGCAGCCACGGAAGATCTACGTCCCGGGGGTATAAGTTCTTC	CASSHGRSTSRGYKFF
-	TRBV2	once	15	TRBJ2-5	TGTGCCAGCAGTGAATTTGGGGGCGGGCAAGAGACCCAGTACTTC	CASSEFGGGQETQYF
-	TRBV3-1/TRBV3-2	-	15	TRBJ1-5	TGTGCCAGCAGCCAGATGACAGATGGCAATCAGCCCCAGCATTTT	CASSQMTDGNQPQHF